The present TCR beta chain was sequenced within a study of T cells in Graves' hyperthyroidism and ophthalmopathy. Study results and limitations: Most thyroid clonotypes with frequency above 0.001 were detected in blood. Ophthalmopathy, as predicted by the model, came a median around 6.7 months after the prediction. The authors' 13 V-J model separated ophthalmopathy from stable hyperthyroidism.

This clonotype was recorded many times. Its antigen is currently unknown. Germline V CDR1 and CDR2: MDHEN, SYDVKM. The trim removed 7 bases at V and 3 bases at J, leaving 7 bases unmatched. This CDR3 is 14 amino acids long. From RNA transcripts, TCR beta CDR3 regions were amplified. The HTBI set primed first-round TCR CDR3 RT-PCR. From the multiplex PCR reads, TCRdb called clonotypes with MiXCR, one entry per CDR3 protein. Seen here are about 530,000 distinct CDR3 sequences, roughly 18% observed once, and the top ten hold approximately 18%. Material: blood. This chain joins TRBV28 and TRBJ1-2, with 8 bases fitting TRBD1. This receptor was identified in a young woman with Graves' ophthalmopathy. The CDR3 bases are TGTGCCAGCAAGGCAGGGGGCGCCGACTATGGCTACACCTTC. Its protein is CASKAGGADYGYTF.